These 25 T cell receptor beta chains share one sample of origin, sequenced in a study of T cells after yellow fever vaccination. A single record per CDR3 protein comes from TCRdb applying MiXCR to the 5' RACE reads. Of some 70,000 distinct CDR3 sequences listed, approximately 6.1% are singletons. Sequencing used CD8+ T cells sorted from PBMCs, obtained 35 to 50 days after the first yellow fever vaccination. The receptors were gathered from a man aged 18 to 30 who received the YFV17D yellow fever vaccine.

This sequence joins TRBV4-2 and TRBJ2-1; 10 bases fit TRBD2. V dropped 1 base and J dropped 7; count of bases not matched to a gene: 10. Germline CDR1 reads LGHNA; CDR2 reads YNFKEQ. This CDR3 spans 17 amino acids. CDR3 coding DNA: TGTGCCAGCAGCCAAGCAGCGGGGGGGCCGACGAGGAATGAGCAGTTCTTC. It yields the protein CASSQAAGGPTRNEQFF.

This clonotype was counted only a few times. This chain joins TRBV14 and TRBJ2-3; 12 positions match TRBD2. The CDR3 runs to 20 residues. Germline trimming cut 3 bases from V and 1 base from J; bases unmatched to any gene: 14. Germline V gene sequence: CDR1 SGHDN, CDR2 FVKESK. The CDR3 DNA sequence: TGTGCCAGCAGCCAGGATGAGCCGGGACTAGCGGGCCCAGGCACAGATACGCAGTATTTT. Translated, it gives CASSQDEPGLAGPGTDTQYF.

This clonotype was detected a few times. The V gene is TRBV12-3 or TRBV12-4, the J gene TRBJ2-1, with 8 bases aligning to TRBD2. The CDR3 has 15 residues. J was trimmed by 6 bases and V by 8 bases; bases with no gene match: 12. The CDR3 protein is CASYIGGGYGNEQFF. CDR3 in DNA: TGTGCCAGCTACATCGGGGGGGGCTACGGCAATGAGCAGTTCTTC.

This clonotype was counted between two and nine times. The gene calls are TRBV12-5 and TRBJ2-5; 8 bases line up with TRBD1. The CDR3 consists of 15 residues. Germline loops: CDR1 LGHNT, CDR2 FRNRAP. Trimming cost V 5 bases and J 2 bases; bases outside gene matches: 7. CDR3 sequence (DNA): TGTGCTAGTGGTCCGGCCGGGACAGGACAAGAGACCCAGTACTTC. Translating gives CASGPAGTGQETQYF.

This clonotype was counted at least ten times. The rearrangement links TRBV7-6 to TRBJ2-1; 7 nucleotides align to TRBD1. The CDR3 extends over 15 amino acids. Germline assignment: CDR1 SGHVS and CDR2 FNYEAQ. Germline trimming cut 4 bases from V and 10 bases from J; bases unmatched to any gene: 13. CDR3 protein: CASSYGRQGSSEQFF. The CDR3 DNA reads TGTGCCAGCAGCTACGGCCGACAGGGATCTAGCGAGCAGTTCTTC.

The chain uses TRBV3-1 and TRBJ1-2; D ambiguous. V lost 4 bases and J lost 4, with 13 bases in between. Germline-derived CDR1 and CDR2 are LGHDT and YNNKEL (reference sequence). The CDR3 spans 14 residues. The CDR3 bases are TGTGCCAGCAGCCGTGACCGATGGGCCTATGGCTACACCTTC. The encoded protein is CASSRDRWAYGYTF.

The chain employs TRBV5-6 and TRBJ2-1; 7 bases are shared with TRBD1. The germline gives CDR1 SGHDT, CDR2 YYEEEE. CDR3 length: 15 residues. V lost 4 bases, J lost 5 bases, and 9 bases stayed unmatched. The CDR3 DNA follows: TGTGCCAGCAGCATTCCCGGGACAGACAACAATGAGCAGTTCTTC. This codes for CASSIPGTDNNEQFF.

This clonotype came up once. A much larger clone differs by one base, so this may be a read error. The chain employs TRBV6-1 and TRBJ2-3, with TRBD2 identical over 13 bases. This CDR3 comprises 17 residues. V lost 7 bases and J lost 2; bases outside the gene matches: 9. Germline CDR1 MNHNS, CDR2 SASEGT. CDR3 amino acids: CASILTSGGAATDTQYF. The CDR3 DNA follows: TGTGCCAGCATCCTCACTAGCGGGGGGGCCGCCACAGATACGCAGTATTTT.

This clonotype showed up just a few times. The CDR3 coding sequence is TGTGCCAGCAGTTACTCAGGGGGAAAATCACCCCTCCACTTT. Protein: CASSYSGGKSPLHF. The rearrangement joins TRBV6-5 to TRBJ1-6, with D possibly being TRBD1 (6 bases). Trimming left V 0 bases short and J 10 bases short, with 10 bases between. The CDR3 is made up of 14 amino acids. CDR1 is MNHEY and CDR2 is SVGAGI in the germline V gene.

This clonotype was counted many times. CDR3 residues: CASSSLAYEQYF. The CDR3 DNA is TGTGCCAGCAGCTCGTTAGCCTACGAGCAGTACTTC. This rearrangement joins TRBV5-5 to TRBJ2-7; D gene ambiguous. Trimming took 3 bases from V and 2 from J, leaving 6 bases between them. The CDR3 covers 12 residues. Germline values: CDR1 SGHKS, CDR2 YYEKEE (reference sequence).

The chain is built from TRBV10-3 and TRBJ2-2; D remains ambiguous. The V and J ends lost 3 bases and 7 bases respectively, with 12 bases between them. This CDR3 comprises 14 residues. Germline V gene sequence: CDR1 ENHRY, CDR2 SYGVKD. CDR3 in DNA: TGTGCCATCAGTGATTCTCGGCTGGGCGGGGAGCTGTTTTTT. This sequence encodes CAISDSRLGGELFF.

This clonotype was detected ten times or more. The J gene is TRBJ1-3, the V gene TRBV5-6; possibly TRBD1 for D (6 bases). This CDR3 region has 13 residues. Trimming took off 5 bases at V and 3 bases at J, with 9 bases between the two ends. Germline loops: CDR1 SGHDT, CDR2 YYEEEE. This chain's CDR3 is CASRGAFGNTIYF. The CDR3 coding sequence is TGTGCCAGCAGGGGGGCTTTTGGAAACACCATATATTTT.

There are a few counts of this clonotype. The CDR3 sequence: CASREGDTQYF. CDR3 DNA: TGTGCCAGCAGAGAGGGTGATACGCAGTATTTT. This rearrangement joins TRBV6-5 to TRBJ2-3, with D tentatively TRBD2 (5 bases). The germline gives CDR1 MNHEY, CDR2 SVGAGI. This CDR3 is 11 amino acids long. Trimming removed 6 bases at V and 6 bases at J, with 7 bases between.

The table lists this clonotype with many counts. This chain links TRBV7-9 with TRBJ2-1; D gene ambiguous. The ends were cut back, 4 bases at V and 7 bases at J, with 11 bases in the middle. The CDR3 consists of 13 residues. Germline assignment: CDR1 SEHNR and CDR2 FQNEAQ (reference sequence). The chain's CDR3 is CASSSQANNEQFF. CDR3 coding DNA: TGTGCCAGCAGCTCGCAGGCGAATAATGAGCAGTTCTTC.

This clonotype came up a few times. This chain joins TRBV5-1 and TRBJ1-2; TRBD1 matches 7 bases. Trimming cost V 0 bases and J 5 bases; bases outside gene matches: 10. CDR1 and CDR2 from the germline V gene are SGHRS and YFSETQ. The CDR3 spans 16 residues. The chain's CDR3 is CASSLGQGWGVYGYTF. CDR3 nucleotide sequence: TGCGCCAGCAGCTTGGGACAGGGCTGGGGTGTGTATGGCTACACCTTC.

This clonotype came up many times. The rearrangement joins TRBV9 to TRBJ2-5; D is unresolved. CDR1 SGDLS and CDR2 YYNGEE come from the germline V gene. The CDR3 sequence is 14 residues long. V shed 3 bases and J shed 1 base, with 10 bases lying between them. In nucleotides, the CDR3 is TGTGCCAGCAGCGGAGGAGTTTTCCAAGAGACCCAGTACTTC. This gives the protein CASSGGVFQETQYF.

This clonotype was seen only a few times. This sequence joins TRBV3-1 and TRBJ2-7, with D possibly matching TRBD2 (6 bases). Germline V CDR1 and CDR2: LGHDT, YNNKEL (reference sequence). The V and J ends lost 1 base and 6 bases respectively, with 19 bases between them. The CDR3 has 16 amino acids. CDR3: CASSQGVGYEEGEQYF. In DNA, the CDR3 is TGTGCCAGCAGCCAAGGCGTAGGATACGAGGAGGGCGAGCAGTACTTC.

The table lists this clonotype with many counts. J is TRBJ2-7 and V is TRBV4-3, with D perhaps being TRBD1 or TRBD2 (5 bases each). Germline-derived CDR1 and CDR2 are LGHNA and YSLEER. The V gene lost 1 base and the J gene lost 4 bases, with 14 bases spanning the gap. The CDR3 consists of 15 residues. CDR3 loop: CASSQVYIEGYEQYF. The CDR3 nucleotides read TGCGCCAGCAGCCAAGTTTACATCGAGGGGTACGAGCAGTACTTC.

The chain carries TRBV5-5 and TRBJ2-4; D might be TRBD2 (5 bases). The V end lost 4 bases, the J end lost 7 bases, and 18 bases lay between the germline ends. Germline V gives CDR1 SGHKS, CDR2 YYEKEE (reference sequence). CDR3 size: 15 residues. The CDR3 bases are TGTGCCAGCAGCCCCTGGGTCGGGGATTCGAACATTCAGTACTTC. As protein: CASSPWVGDSNIQYF.

This clonotype has only a few counts. The chain combines TRBV5-1 with TRBJ2-3, with TRBD2 matching over 10 bases. This CDR3 has 15 amino acids. Germline V gene lookup returns CDR1 SGHRS and CDR2 YFSETQ. Trimming took 4 bases from V and 2 from J; bases not matched to a gene: 4. The CDR3 DNA reads as TGCGCCAGCAGCCTTAGCGGGGGGATCACAGATACGCAGTATTTT. Protein product: CASSLSGGITDTQYF.

This clonotype occurred many times. The V gene is TRBV11-1, the J gene TRBJ2-1; possible D gene TRBD2, 6 bases. This CDR3 is 16 amino acids long. Trimming pared 3 bases from V and 8 bases from J, leaving 20 bases between. Looked up from germline, CDR1 is SGHAT and CDR2 is FQDESV (reference sequence). DNA of the CDR3: TGTGCCAGCAGCTTTCTCCGGGACTCCCAGGGAGATGAGCAGTTCTTC. This encodes CASSFLRDSQGDEQFF.

This rearrangement joins TRBV3-1 to TRBJ1-5; possibly TRBD1 for D (5 bases). This CDR3 has 15 residues. Trimming took 1 base from V and 3 from J, leaving 10 bases between them. CDR1 and CDR2 from the germline V gene are LGHDT and YNNKEL (reference sequence). In nucleotides, the CDR3 is TGTGCCAGCAGCCAAGTTCTAGGGGACAATCAGCCCCAGCATTTT. It codes for CASSQVLGDNQPQHF.

The table lists this clonotype with many counts. This rearrangement joins TRBV6-5 to TRBJ2-7; 7 bases are a match to TRBD1. The ends lost 0 bases at V and 4 bases at J; junction bases unmatched: 0. The CDR3 covers 13 residues. CDR1 and CDR2 from the germline V gene are MNHEY and SVGAGI. This CDR3 reads CASSYSTGYEQYV. CDR3 in DNA: TGTGCCAGCAGTTACTCGACAGGGTACGAGCAGTACGTC.

At least ten counts were recorded for this clonotype. The V and J genes are TRBV6-5 and TRBJ2-3, with TRBD2 matching over 8 bases. Trimming cost V 8 bases and J 0 bases; bases outside gene matches: 13. CDR1 and CDR2 (germline): MNHEY, SVGAGI. CDR3 length equals 17 residues. The CDR3 DNA sequence: TGTGCCAGCTGGGCCAGCGGGGGCCTAGGGAGCACAGATACGCAGTATTTT. Its protein product is CASWASGGLGSTDTQYF.

This clonotype has a handful of counts. The chain links TRBV10-3 to TRBJ2-3, with D perhaps matching TRBD1 (6 bases). The CDR3 runs 14 residues. V lost 6 bases, J lost 5 bases, and 15 bases lay in between. Germline lookup yields CDR1 ENHRY and CDR2 SYGVKD. The chain's CDR3 is CAIRETGEKDTQYF. In DNA, the CDR3 is TGTGCCATCAGGGAGACAGGAGAAAAAGATACGCAGTATTTT.